The present T cell receptor (beta chain) was sequenced within a study of blood T cell repertoires in COVID-19. Per germline, CDR1 MNHEY and CDR2 SMNVEV (reference sequence). V lost 2 bases, J lost 5 bases, and 11 bases stayed unmatched. This CDR3 is built from 17 residues. The method was immunoSEQ multiplex PCR; TCRdb's version includes in-frame clones alone and lacks a portion of them. The repertoire includes more than 200,000 clones, 70% to 90% of them detected once, and over 4% sits in the top ten. The Seattle patients joined while their infection was active and were tracked longitudinally afterward.

The receptor comes from an older woman with COVID-19, enrolled during active disease. Sequencing used peripheral blood. The chain couples TRBV27 to TRBJ2-5, with 10 bases identical to TRBD2. The CDR3 sequence: CASSLAASGSPGETQYF. CDR3 in DNA: TGTGCCAGCAGTTTAGCGGCTAGCGGGAGTCCGGGGGAGACCCAGTACTTC.